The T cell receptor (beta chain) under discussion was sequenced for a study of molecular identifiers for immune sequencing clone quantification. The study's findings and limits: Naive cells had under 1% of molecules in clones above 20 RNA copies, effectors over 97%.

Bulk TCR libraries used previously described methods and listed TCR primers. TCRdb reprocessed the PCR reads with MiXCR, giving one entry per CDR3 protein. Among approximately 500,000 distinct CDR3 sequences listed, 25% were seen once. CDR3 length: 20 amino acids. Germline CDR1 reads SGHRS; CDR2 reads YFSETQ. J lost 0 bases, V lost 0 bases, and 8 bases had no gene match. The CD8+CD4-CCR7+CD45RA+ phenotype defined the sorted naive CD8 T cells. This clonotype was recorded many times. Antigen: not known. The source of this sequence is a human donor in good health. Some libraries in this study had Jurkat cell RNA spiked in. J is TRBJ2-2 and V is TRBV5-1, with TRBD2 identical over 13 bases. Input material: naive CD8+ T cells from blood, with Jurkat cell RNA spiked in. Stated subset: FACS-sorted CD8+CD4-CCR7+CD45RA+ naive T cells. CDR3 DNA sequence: TGCGCCAGCAGCTTGGCCCCAACTAGCGGGGGGGCCCCGAACACCGGGGAGCTGTTTTTT. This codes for CASSLAPTSGGAPNTGELFF.